This T cell receptor (beta chain) appears in the sequencing data of a study of blood T cell repertoires in COVID-19. The germline V gene has CDR1 SEHNR and CDR2 FQNEAQ (reference sequence). The V end lost 3 bases, the J end lost 14 bases, and 15 bases lay between the germline ends. CDR3 size: 12 residues. TCRdb's copy holds only in-frame clones and misses some; the assay was immunoSEQ multiplex PCR. The sample yields about 210,000 clones, over 75% seen once. This receptor was taken from a man in his fifties or sixties with COVID-19, enrolled during active disease. The J gene is TRBJ2-3, the V gene TRBV7-9; D is possibly TRBD1 (6 bases). Sample: peripheral blood. The chain's CDR3 is CASSFSRDIGYF. The CDR3 DNA reads as TGTGCCAGCAGCTTTTCGAGGGACATAGGGTATTTT.